These 5 T cell receptor beta chains came from one sample sequenced in a study of CD4 T cells in relation to SARS-CoV-2 and coronaviruses. Antigens for these TCRs are unknown. Clones were read by immunoSEQ multiplex PCR, and TCRdb kept only the in-frame ones, dropping some. The data hold around 41,000 clones, with over 75% observed a single time. Sequencing was carried out using naive CD4+ T cells from PBMCs, cultured in vitro. As for subset: naive CD4+ T cells isolated by negative enrichment. Source of these receptors: an adult with COVID-19.

The chain links TRBV3-1 (or the pseudogene TRBV3-2) to TRBJ1-1, with D maybe TRBD1 (5 bases). The CDR3 is made up of 14 amino acids. Germline assignment: CDR1 LGHDT and CDR2 YNNKEL (reference sequence). Trimming took 6 bases from V and 4 from J, leaving 15 bases between them. This chain's CDR3 is CASRQKTEVTEAFF. The DNA for the CDR3 is TGTGCCAGCAGGCAGAAGACAGAGGTCACTGAAGCTTTCTTT.

This chain connects TRBV28 to TRBJ2-7; D perhaps matches TRBD2 (7 bases). The CDR3 length is 13 residues. Germline CDR1 and CDR2: MDHEN and SYDVKM. Trimming stripped 3 bases from V and 3 bases from J, with 9 bases between. CDR3: CASSLGGLYEQYF. The CDR3 region has the DNA TGTGCCAGCAGTTTGGGGGGGCTCTACGAGCAGTACTTC. Based on the CDR3 plus reference TRBV28 and TRBJ2-7, the full variable domain is DVKVTQSSRYLVKRTGEKVFLECVQDMDHENMFWYRQDPGLGLRLIYFSYDVKMKEKGDIPEGYSVSREKKERFSLILESASTNQTSMYLCASSLGGLYEQYFGPGTRLTVT.

A few counts support this clone. The genes are TRBV29-1 and TRBJ2-2, with 10 bases fitting TRBD2. This CDR3 has 14 residues. V lost 6 bases, J lost 2 bases, and 3 bases stayed unmatched. Germline CDR1 reads SQVTM; CDR2 reads ANQGSEA. The CDR3 loop is CSVAGGPNTGELFF. The CDR3 nucleotides read TGCAGCGTAGCGGGAGGGCCTAACACCGGGGAGCTGTTTTTT.

The chain employs TRBV24-1 and TRBJ2-2; 13 bases match TRBD2. The CDR3 is 18 residues long. Germline values: CDR1 KGHDR, CDR2 SFDVKD. V lost 4 bases to trimming and J lost 6 bases; unmatched junction nucleotides: 10. CDR3 sequence reads: CATSDTGTSGEKAGELFF. CDR3 bases: TGTGCCACCAGTGACACCGGGACTAGCGGGGAGAAGGCCGGGGAGCTGTTTTTT.

V and J are TRBV2 and TRBJ2-5; D not certain. Deletions cut 4 bases from V and 5 bases from J, with 11 bases between. The CDR3 totals 13 residues. CDR1 is SNHLY, CDR2 FYNNEI, per germline. The CDR3 sequence is CASSVVGFETQYF. The CDR3 coding sequence is TGTGCCAGCAGTGTTGTGGGTTTTGAGACCCAGTACTTC.